This TCR beta chain was captured by sequencing in a study of cytotoxic CD8 clonotypes in ibrutinib-treated CLL. Study details: Response samples came after a median roughly 13 months of treatment, range 6 to 36.

The data were produced by immunoSEQ multiplex PCR, yet TCRdb's version contains in-frame clones alone and is incomplete. There are about 89,000 clones in the sample; roughly 80% occur only once, and around 30% lies in the top ten. There are 13 residues in the CDR3. Germline CDR1 and CDR2: SGHTA and FQGNSA. Trimming removed 2 bases at V and 0 bases at J, with 2 bases between. Comments on this clone: A much larger clone differs from this one at a single base, so this may be a read error.

This TCR derives from a human donor with chronic lymphocytic leukemia. The source material was PBMCs, sampled after 12 months of ibrutinib treatment. This chain links TRBV7-2 with TRBJ1-5; D gene ambiguous. CDR3 bases: TGTGCCAGCAGCTTAACTAGCAATCAGCCCCAGCATTTT. This translates into CASSLTSNQPQHF.